The present T cell receptor (beta chain) was sequenced within a study of identical twins. Study findings and constraints: Invariant populations such as MAIT and iNKT cells could partly muddle zero-insertion analyses. The abundant beta clonotypes from cord blood had fewer insertions, and memory repertoires had none of this. Out-of-frame alpha sequences common to twins exhibited a surplus of low generation probability.

TCRdb reprocessed the 5' RACE reads via MiXCR and lists one record per CDR3 protein. The profile shows about 250,000 distinct CDR3 sequences, approximately 8.6% of them singletons. The CDR3 is 16 residues long. Losses at the gene ends were 5 bases for V and 0 bases for J; bases not matched to a gene: 8. Germline V lookup: CDR1 KGHSH, CDR2 LQKENI. This clonotype was observed a few times. Antigen: not known. In addition, the sample was reused for a study of yellow fever vaccine responses in identical twins. Turning to that study: Twins reportedly appeared to share part of their vaccine T cell response while keeping part individual.

This clonotype was sampled from a woman aged 18-29 years in good health. This chain joins TRBV18 and TRBJ2-3, with 7 bases identical to TRBD1. Input material: CD8+ T cells sorted from blood. The CDR3 nucleotides are TGTGCCAGCTCATCTGGACAGGTCGGGAGCACAGATACGCAGTATTTT. Amino acid sequence: CASSSGQVGSTDTQYF.